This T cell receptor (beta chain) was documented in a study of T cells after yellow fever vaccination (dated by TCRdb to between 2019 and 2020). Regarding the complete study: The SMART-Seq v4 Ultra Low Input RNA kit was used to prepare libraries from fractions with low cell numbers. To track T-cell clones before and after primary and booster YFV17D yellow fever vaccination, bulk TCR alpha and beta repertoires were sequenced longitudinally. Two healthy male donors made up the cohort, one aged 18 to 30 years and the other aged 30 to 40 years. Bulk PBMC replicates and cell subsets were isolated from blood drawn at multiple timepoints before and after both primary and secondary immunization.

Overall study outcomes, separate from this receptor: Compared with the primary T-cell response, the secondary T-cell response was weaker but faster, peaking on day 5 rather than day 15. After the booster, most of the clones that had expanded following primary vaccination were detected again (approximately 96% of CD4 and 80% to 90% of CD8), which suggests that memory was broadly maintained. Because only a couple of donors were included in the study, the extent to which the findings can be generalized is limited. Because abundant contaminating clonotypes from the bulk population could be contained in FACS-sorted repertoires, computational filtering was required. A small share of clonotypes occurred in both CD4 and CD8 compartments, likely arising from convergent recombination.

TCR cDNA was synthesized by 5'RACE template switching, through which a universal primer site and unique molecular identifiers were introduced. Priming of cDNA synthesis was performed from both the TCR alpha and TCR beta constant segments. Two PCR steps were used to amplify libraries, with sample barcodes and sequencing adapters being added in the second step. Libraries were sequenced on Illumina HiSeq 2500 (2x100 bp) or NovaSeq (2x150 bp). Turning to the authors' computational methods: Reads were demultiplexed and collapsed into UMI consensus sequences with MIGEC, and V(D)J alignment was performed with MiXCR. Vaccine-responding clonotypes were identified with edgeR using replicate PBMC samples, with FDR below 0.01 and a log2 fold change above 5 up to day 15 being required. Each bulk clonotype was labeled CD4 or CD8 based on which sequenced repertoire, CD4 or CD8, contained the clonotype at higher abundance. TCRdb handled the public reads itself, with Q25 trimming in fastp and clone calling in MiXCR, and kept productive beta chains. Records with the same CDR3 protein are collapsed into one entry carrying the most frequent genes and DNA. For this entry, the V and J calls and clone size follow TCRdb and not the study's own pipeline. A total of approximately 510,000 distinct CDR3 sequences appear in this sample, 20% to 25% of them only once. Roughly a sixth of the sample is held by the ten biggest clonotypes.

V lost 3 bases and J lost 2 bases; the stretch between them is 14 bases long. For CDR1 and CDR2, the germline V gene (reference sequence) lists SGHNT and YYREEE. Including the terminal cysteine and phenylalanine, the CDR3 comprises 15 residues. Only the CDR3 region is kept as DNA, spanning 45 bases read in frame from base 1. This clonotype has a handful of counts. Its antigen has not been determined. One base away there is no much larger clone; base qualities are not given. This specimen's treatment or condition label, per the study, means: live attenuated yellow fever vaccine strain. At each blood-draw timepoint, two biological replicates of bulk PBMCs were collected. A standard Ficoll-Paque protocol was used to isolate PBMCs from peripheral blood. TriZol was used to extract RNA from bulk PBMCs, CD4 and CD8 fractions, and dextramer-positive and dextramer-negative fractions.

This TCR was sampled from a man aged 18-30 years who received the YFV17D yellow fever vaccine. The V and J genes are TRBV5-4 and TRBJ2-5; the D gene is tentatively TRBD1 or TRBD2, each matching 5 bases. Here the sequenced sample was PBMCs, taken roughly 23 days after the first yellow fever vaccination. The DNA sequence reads TGTGCCAGCAGCTGGGACGGAAGCTTTCAAGAGACCCAGTACTTC. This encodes CASSWDGSFQETQYF.